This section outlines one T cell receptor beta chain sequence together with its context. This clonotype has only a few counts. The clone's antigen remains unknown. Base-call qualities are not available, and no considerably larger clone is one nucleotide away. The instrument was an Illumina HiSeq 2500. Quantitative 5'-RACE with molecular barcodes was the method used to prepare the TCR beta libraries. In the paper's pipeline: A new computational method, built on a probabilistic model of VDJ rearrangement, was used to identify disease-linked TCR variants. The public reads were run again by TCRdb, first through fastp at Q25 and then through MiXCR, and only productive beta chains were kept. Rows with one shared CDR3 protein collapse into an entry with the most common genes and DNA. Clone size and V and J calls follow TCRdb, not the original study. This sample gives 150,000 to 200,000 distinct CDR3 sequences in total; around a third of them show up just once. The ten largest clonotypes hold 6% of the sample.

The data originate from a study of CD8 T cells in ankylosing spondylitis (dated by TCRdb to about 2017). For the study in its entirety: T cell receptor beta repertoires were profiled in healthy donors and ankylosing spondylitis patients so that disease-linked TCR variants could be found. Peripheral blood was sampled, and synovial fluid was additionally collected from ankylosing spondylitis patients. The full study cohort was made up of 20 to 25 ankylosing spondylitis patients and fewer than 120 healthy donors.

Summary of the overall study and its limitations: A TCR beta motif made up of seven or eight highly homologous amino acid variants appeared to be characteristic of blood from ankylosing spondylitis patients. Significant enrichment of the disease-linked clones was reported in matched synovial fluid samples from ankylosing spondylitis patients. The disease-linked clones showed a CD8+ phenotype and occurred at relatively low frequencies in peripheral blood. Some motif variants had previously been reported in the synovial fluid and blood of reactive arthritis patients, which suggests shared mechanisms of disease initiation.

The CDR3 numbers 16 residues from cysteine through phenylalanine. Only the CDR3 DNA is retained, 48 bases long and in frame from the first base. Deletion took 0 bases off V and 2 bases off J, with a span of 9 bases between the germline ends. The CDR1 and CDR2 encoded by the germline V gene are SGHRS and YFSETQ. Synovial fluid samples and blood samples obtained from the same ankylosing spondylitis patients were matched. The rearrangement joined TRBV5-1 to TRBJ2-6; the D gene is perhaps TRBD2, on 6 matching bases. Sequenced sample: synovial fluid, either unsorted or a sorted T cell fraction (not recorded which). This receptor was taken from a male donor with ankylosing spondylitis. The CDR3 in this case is CASSLETGAGANVLTF. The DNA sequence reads TGCGCCAGCAGCTTGGAAACGGGAGCTGGGGCCAACGTCCTGACTTTC.